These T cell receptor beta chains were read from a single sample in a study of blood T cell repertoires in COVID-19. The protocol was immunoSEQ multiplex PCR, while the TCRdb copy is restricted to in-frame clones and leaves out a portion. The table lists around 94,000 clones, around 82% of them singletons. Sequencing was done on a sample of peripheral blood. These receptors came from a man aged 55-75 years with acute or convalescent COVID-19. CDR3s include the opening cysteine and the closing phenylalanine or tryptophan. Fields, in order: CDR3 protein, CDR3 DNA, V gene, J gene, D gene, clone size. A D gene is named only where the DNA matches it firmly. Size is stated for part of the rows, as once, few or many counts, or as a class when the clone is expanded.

CDR3 protein: CASGLGPNTGELFF
CDR3 DNA: TGTGCCAGCGGCTTGGGCCCTAACACCGGGGAGCTGTTTTTT
V gene: TRBV6-5
J gene: TRBJ2-2
D gene: NA
clone size: NA

CDR3 protein: CSVETFYGYTF
CDR3 DNA: TGCAGCGTCGAGACATTCTATGGCTACACCTTC
V gene: TRBV29-1
J gene: TRBJ1-2
D gene: NA
clone size: NA

CDR3 protein: CASSDYRGLNTEAFF
CDR3 DNA: TGTGCCAGCAGTGACTACAGGGGACTGAACACTGAAGCTTTCTTT
V gene: TRBV6-6
J gene: TRBJ1-1
D gene: TRBD1
clone size: NA

CDR3 protein: CASGLIQQGGGYTF
CDR3 DNA: TGTGCTAGTGGTTTGATACAACAGGGCGGCGGCTACACCTTC
V gene: TRBV12-5
J gene: TRBJ1-2
D gene: NA
clone size: NA

CDR3 protein: CASSSYTSGGSHEQYF
CDR3 DNA: TGTGCCAGCAGCTCTTATACTAGCGGGGGATCCCACGAGCAGTACTTC
V gene: TRBV7-8
J gene: TRBJ2-7
D gene: TRBD2
clone size: NA

CDR3 protein: CASGLRDRGLNTEAFF
CDR3 DNA: TGTGCTAGTGGTCTCCGGGACAGGGGGCTGAACACTGAAGCTTTCTTT
V gene: TRBV12-5
J gene: TRBJ1-1
D gene: TRBD1
clone size: NA

CDR3 protein: CASSPQGADGEKLFF
CDR3 DNA: TGTGCCAGCAGCCCCCAGGGGGCCGATGGTGAAAAACTGTTTTTT
V gene: TRBV5-4
J gene: TRBJ1-4
D gene: TRBD1
clone size: NA

CDR3 protein: CASSGLDRGSSYNSPLHF
CDR3 DNA: TGTGCCAGCAGTGGACTGGACAGGGGGAGCTCCTATAATTCACCCCTCCACTTT
V gene: TRBV6-1
J gene: TRBJ1-6
D gene: TRBD1
clone size: NA

CDR3 protein: CASSSPQGSLYNEQFF
CDR3 DNA: TGTGCCAGCAGTTCGCCCCAGGGTAGTCTATACAATGAGCAGTTCTTC
V gene: TRBV6-5
J gene: TRBJ2-1
D gene: NA
clone size: few

CDR3 protein: CASSPDRGSGTDTQYF
CDR3 DNA: TGTGCCAGCTCACCAGACAGGGGCTCGGGCACAGATACGCAGTATTTT
V gene: TRBV18
J gene: TRBJ2-3
D gene: TRBD1
clone size: NA

CDR3 protein: CASSRLAGGLTGELFF
CDR3 DNA: TGCGCCAGCAGCCGCCTAGCGGGGGGTCTCACCGGGGAGCTGTTTTTT
V gene: TRBV4-1
J gene: TRBJ2-2
D gene: TRBD2
clone size: NA

CDR3 protein: CASSARGGNQPQHF
CDR3 DNA: TGTGCCAGCAGCGCGCGGGGGGGCAATCAGCCCCAGCATTTT
V gene: TRBV6-4
J gene: TRBJ1-5
D gene: NA
clone size: NA

CDR3 protein: CASSIARALINEQFF
CDR3 DNA: TGTGCCAGTAGTATAGCCAGGGCCCTCATCAATGAGCAGTTCTTC
V gene: TRBV19
J gene: TRBJ2-1
D gene: NA
clone size: NA

CDR3 protein: CASSTWTGHEAFF
CDR3 DNA: TGTGCCAGCAGCACCTGGACGGGACATGAAGCTTTCTTT
V gene: TRBV9
J gene: TRBJ1-1
D gene: NA
clone size: NA

CDR3 protein: CASSLGGGLNTEAFF
CDR3 DNA: TGCGCCAGCAGCTTGGGCGGGGGTTTGAACACTGAAGCTTTCTTT
V gene: TRBV5-1
J gene: TRBJ1-1
D gene: NA
clone size: NA

CDR3 protein: CASSLGGTGDYGYTF
CDR3 DNA: TGCGCCAGCAGCTTGGGTGGGACAGGGGACTATGGCTACACCTTC
V gene: TRBV5-1
J gene: TRBJ1-2
D gene: TRBD1
clone size: NA

CDR3 protein: CATSDSGGVTGANVLTF
CDR3 DNA: TGTGCCACCAGTGATTCGGGGGGGGTGACTGGGGCCAACGTCCTGACTTTC
V gene: TRBV24-1
J gene: TRBJ2-6
D gene: TRBD2
clone size: NA

CDR3 protein: CASSSPLGDTQYF
CDR3 DNA: TGTGCCAGTAGTTCTCCTCTCGGGGATACGCAGTATTTT
V gene: TRBV19
J gene: TRBJ2-3
D gene: NA
clone size: NA

CDR3 protein: CASSYRDTNYGYTF
CDR3 DNA: TGTGCCAGCAGTTACCGGGATACTAACTATGGCTACACCTTC
V gene: TRBV6-5
J gene: TRBJ1-2
D gene: NA
clone size: NA

CDR3 protein: CASSLDLGRAFF
CDR3 DNA: TGTGCCAGCAGCTTAGATCTGGGGAGGGCTTTCTTT
V gene: TRBV7-9
J gene: TRBJ1-1
D gene: NA
clone size: NA

CDR3 protein: CSVVGRGRFDGELFF
CDR3 DNA: TGCAGCGTCGTCGGGAGAGGACGTTTTGACGGGGAGCTGTTTTTT
V gene: TRBV29-1
J gene: TRBJ2-2
D gene: NA
clone size: NA

CDR3 protein: CASTPGGTGGFPNYGYTF
CDR3 DNA: TGTGCCAGCACCCCCGGGGGGACAGGTGGTTTCCCAAACTATGGCTACACCTTC
V gene: TRBV5-6
J gene: TRBJ1-2
D gene: TRBD1
clone size: NA

CDR3 protein: CASSTTGGVTEAFF
CDR3 DNA: TGTGCCAGCAGCACAACAGGGGGCGTCACTGAAGCTTTCTTT
V gene: TRBV7-8
J gene: TRBJ1-1
D gene: TRBD1
clone size: NA

CDR3 protein: CAWSSQGYTGELFF
CDR3 DNA: TGTGCCTGGAGTAGTCAGGGGTACACCGGGGAGCTGTTTTTT
V gene: TRBV30
J gene: TRBJ2-2
D gene: NA
clone size: NA